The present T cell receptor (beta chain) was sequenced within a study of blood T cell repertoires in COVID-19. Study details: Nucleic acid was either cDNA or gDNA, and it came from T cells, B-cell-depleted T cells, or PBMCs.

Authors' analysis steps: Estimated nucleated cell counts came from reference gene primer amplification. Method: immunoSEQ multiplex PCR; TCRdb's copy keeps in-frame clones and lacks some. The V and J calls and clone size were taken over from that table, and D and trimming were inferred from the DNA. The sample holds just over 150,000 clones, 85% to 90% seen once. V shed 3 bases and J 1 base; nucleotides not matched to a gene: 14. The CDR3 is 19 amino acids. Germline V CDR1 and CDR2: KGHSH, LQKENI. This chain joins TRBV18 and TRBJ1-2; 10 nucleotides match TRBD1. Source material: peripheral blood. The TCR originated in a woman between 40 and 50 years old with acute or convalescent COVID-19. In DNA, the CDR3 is TGTGCCAGCTCACCGGGACAGGGGATCGGAAAAGCTGTTAACTATGGCTACACCTTC. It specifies CASSPGQGIGKAVNYGYTF.